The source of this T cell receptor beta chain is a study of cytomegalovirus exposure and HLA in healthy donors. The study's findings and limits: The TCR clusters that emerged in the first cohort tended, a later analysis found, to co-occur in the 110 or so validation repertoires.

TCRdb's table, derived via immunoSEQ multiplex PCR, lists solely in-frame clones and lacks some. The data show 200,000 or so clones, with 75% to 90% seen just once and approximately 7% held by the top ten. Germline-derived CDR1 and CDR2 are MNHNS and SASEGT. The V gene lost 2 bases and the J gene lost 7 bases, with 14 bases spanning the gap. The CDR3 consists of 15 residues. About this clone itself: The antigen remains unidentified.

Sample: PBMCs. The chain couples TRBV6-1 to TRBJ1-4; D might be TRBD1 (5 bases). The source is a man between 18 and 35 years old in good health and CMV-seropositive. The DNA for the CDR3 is TGTGCCAGCAGTGAATCCCGACAGTGGGTTGAAAAACTGTTTTTT. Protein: CASSESRQWVEKLFF.